These 28 T cell receptor beta chains originate from one sample sequenced in a study of blood T cell repertoires in COVID-19 (dated by TCRdb to the early 2020s). The library was obtained by the immunoSEQ multiplex PCR assay. TCRdb carries this immuneACCESS record with in-frame sequences only. Its versions omit some clonotypes, under half of them owing to an unresolved V gene in the studies checked, with the rest unexplained. The sample records around 70,000 clones, around three quarters of which are singletons. Of the sample, roughly 15% falls within the top ten clones. The sample consisted of peripheral blood. All receptors come from a human donor in a cohort sampled during active COVID-19.

Here the CDR3 reads CASSFGVDTQYF. CDR3 bases: TGTGCCAGCAGCTTTGGAGTTGATACGCAGTATTTT. V and J are TRBV5-4 and TRBJ2-3; D is unclear. The CDR3 contains 12 residues. Germline CDR1 and CDR2: SGHNT and YYREEE (reference sequence). V was pared by 2 bases and J by 6 bases, with 7 bases between.

The chain links TRBV6-5 to TRBJ1-1; unclear D gene. Germline CDR1 is MNHEY and CDR2 is SVGAGI. Trimming stripped 6 bases from V and 8 bases from J, with 7 bases between. This CDR3 contains 10 residues. For the CDR3, the DNA is TGTGCCAGCAGAGGACTCGAAGCTTTCTTT. Protein: CASRGLEAFF.

The chain couples TRBV5-1 to TRBJ2-5, with a weak D call TRBD1 (6 bases). CDR3 length: 15 residues. CDR1 and CDR2 (germline): SGHRS, YFSETQ. The V end lost 4 bases, the J end lost 0 bases, and 13 bases lay between the germline ends. CDR3 loop: CASSPGWDNQETQYF. The CDR3 bases are TGCGCCAGCAGCCCCGGTTGGGACAACCAAGAGACCCAGTACTTC.

The CDR3 region is CASSKNKGQGEAYEQYF. CDR3 DNA sequence: TGTGCCAGTAGTAAAAACAAGGGACAGGGGGAAGCCTACGAGCAGTACTTC. The gene calls are TRBV19 and TRBJ2-7; 11 nucleotides line up with TRBD1. V gave up 4 bases and J gave up 2 bases; unmatched junction bases: 10. The CDR3 extends over 17 amino acids. Germline V CDR1 and CDR2: LNHDA, SQIVND (reference sequence).

This sequence joins TRBV19 and TRBJ1-4; D is ambiguous. This CDR3 spans 13 amino acids. Trimming stripped 4 bases from V and 8 bases from J, with 11 bases between. Looked up from germline, CDR1 is LNHDA and CDR2 is SQIVND (reference sequence). CDR3 protein: CASSNRGTEKLFF. CDR3 in DNA: TGTGCCAGTAGTAATCGGGGAACCGAAAAACTGTTTTTT.

The chain recombines TRBV2 with TRBJ1-3; D not resolved. The length of the CDR3 is 14 residues. Germline V CDR1 and CDR2: SNHLY, FYNNEI. V lost 7 bases to trimming and J lost 4 bases, with 14 bases between them. In DNA form, the CDR3 reads TGTGCCAGCACCGGGGTAGGTCCCGGAAACACCATATATTTT. This encodes CASTGVGPGNTIYF.

This clone was seen a single time. The chain employs TRBV7-8 and TRBJ1-1; D unclear. CDR1 is SGHVS, CDR2 FQNEAQ, per germline. Trimming shortened V by 1 base and J by 1 base, and 7 bases separated the two germline ends. This CDR3 is 14 amino acids long. DNA for the CDR3: TGTGCCAGCAGCTTAGGTACAACGAACACTGAAGCTTTCTTT. This codes for CASSLGTTNTEAFF. The full variable domain, its missing parts supplied by reference TRBV7-8 and TRBJ1-1, is GAGVSQSPRYKVAKRGQDVALRCDPISGHVSLFWYQQALGQGPEFLTYFQNEAQLDKSGLPSDRFFAERPEGSVSTLKIQRTQQEDSAVYLCASSLGTTNTEAFFGQGTRLTVV.

This rearrangement joins TRBV12-2 to TRBJ1-1; the table gives TRBD1 as D, unverified against the DNA. TRBV12-2 counts as a pseudogene. The CDR3 is 17 residues long. The CDR3 coding sequence is TGTGCAAGTCGCTTAGGTACAGGGGTTTGTAGGAACACTGAAGCTTTCTTT. This encodes CASRLGTGVCRNTEAFF.

V and J are TRBV29-1 and TRBJ2-7, with a tentative D call TRBD2 (8 bases). This CDR3 region has 14 residues. V lost 5 bases, J lost 5 bases, and 19 bases lay in between. Germline V gene lookup returns CDR1 SQVTM and CDR2 ANQGSEA. The CDR3 sequence is CSVRGGKGADEQYF. DNA of the CDR3: TGCAGCGTTCGGGGGGGTAAGGGGGCCGACGAGCAGTACTTC.

The rearrangement uses TRBV3-1 (or the pseudogene TRBV3-2) and TRBJ1-3; 7 nucleotides align to TRBD1. Germline V gene lookup returns CDR1 LGHDT and CDR2 YNNKEL (reference sequence). After removal of 4 bases from V and 5 bases from J, the junction contained 8 bases not matched to a gene. This CDR3 region has 15 residues. CDR3 protein: CASSLGTASRNTIYF. The CDR3 nucleotides are TGTGCCAGCAGCCTCGGGACAGCGAGCCGAAACACCATATATTTT.

This clone was picked up one time. The chain recombines TRBV6-5 with TRBJ2-1; no firm D call. This CDR3 is built from 13 residues. The germline V gene encodes CDR1 MNHEY and CDR2 SVGAGI. V lost 4 bases and J lost 7, with 11 bases in between. The CDR3 DNA is TGTGCCAGCAGTTCATCAAATGAGAATGAGCAGTTCTTC. Translating gives CASSSSNENEQFF.

The J gene is TRBJ1-1, the V gene TRBV29-1, with 7 bases lining up with TRBD1. With 6 bases clipped from V and 1 base from J, the junction kept 11 bases outside the gene matches. From germline, CDR1 is SQVTM and CDR2 ANQGSEA. CDR3 size: 15 residues. The DNA of the CDR3 is TGCAGCGTCTATAAGGGACAGACGGGGAACACTGAAGCTTTCTTT. Translating it yields CSVYKGQTGNTEAFF.

This chain links TRBV19 with TRBJ2-1, with 9 bases that match TRBD1. CDR3 length equals 17 residues. In germline, CDR1 is LNHDA, CDR2 SQIVND (reference sequence). V shed 3 bases and J 7 bases; nucleotides not matched to a gene: 13. CDR3 protein: CASSMVSGTGRSNEQFF. The CDR3 region has the DNA TGTGCCAGTAGTATGGTTTCCGGGACAGGGAGGTCGAATGAGCAGTTCTTC.

The chain combines TRBV28 with TRBJ1-4; TRBD1 matches 9 bases. J was trimmed by 8 bases and V by 5 bases; bases with no gene match: 9. The CDR3 extends over 15 amino acids. The germline V gene has CDR1 MDHEN and CDR2 SYDVKM. The CDR3 reads CASSERGQGNEKLFF. CDR3 bases: TGTGCCAGCAGTGAGCGAGGACAGGGGAACGAAAAACTGTTTTTT.

The chain recombines TRBV5-3 with TRBJ1-4; the D is unclear. TRBV5-3 qualifies as an ORF whose function is uncertain. V was pared by 5 bases and J by 6 bases, with 8 bases between. This CDR3 region has 12 residues. CDR3 sequence (DNA): TGTGCCAGAAGGGAGAGGGATGAAAAACTGTTTTTT. Amino acids: CARRERDEKLFF.

This clone was observed a single time. The chain recombines TRBV5-8 with TRBJ2-5, with D possibly TRBD2 on 5 matching bases. The germline V and J ends were trimmed by 4 bases and 5 bases, with 12 bases remaining between them. The CDR3 is 13 amino acids. Germline CDR1 and CDR2: SGHTS and YDEGEE. The CDR3 reads CASSRRILETQYF. DNA of the CDR3: TGTGCCAGCAGCAGGAGGATTTTGGAGACCCAGTACTTC. Full variable domain (missing parts from reference TRBV5-8 and TRBJ2-5): EAGVTQSPTHLIKTRGQQATLRCSPISGHTSVYWYQQALGLGLQFLLWYDEGEERNRGNFPPRFSGRQFPNYSSELNVNALELEDSALYLCASSRRILETQYFGPGTRLLVL.

This clone came up a few times. This chain joins TRBV18 and TRBJ1-4; 10 nucleotides align to TRBD1. This CDR3 is 16 amino acids long. Germline CDR1 reads KGHSH; CDR2 reads LQKENI. V gave up 4 bases and J gave up 5 bases; unmatched junction bases: 7. The CDR3 spells CASSQKTGGANEKLFF. CDR3 DNA: TGTGCCAGCTCACAGAAGACAGGGGGCGCGAATGAAAAACTGTTTTTT.

This clone was picked up one time. This chain joins TRBV6-5 and TRBJ2-7; 8 nucleotides line up with TRBD2. The V segment lost 5 bases and the J segment 4 bases; nucleotides outside the gene matches: 7. This CDR3 region has 14 residues. Germline V CDR1 and CDR2: MNHEY, SVGAGI. CDR3 bases: TGTGCCAGCAGTAATCTCGGGGGGGGATACGAGCAGTACTTC. This encodes CASSNLGGGYEQYF.

The rearrangement links TRBV4-1 to TRBJ2-2, with D possibly TRBD1 on 6 matching bases. The germline V gene has CDR1 MGHRA and CDR2 YSYEKL. CDR3 length: 15 residues. Trimming stripped 5 bases from V and 2 bases from J, with 12 bases between. Here the CDR3 reads CASSNLGQNTGELFF. The CDR3 DNA reads TGCGCCAGCAGCAACCTGGGACAAAACACCGGGGAGCTGTTTTTT.

A word on this clone: Other DNA sequences in this specimen translate into the identical CDR3. V gene TRBV11-3 combines with J gene TRBJ2-3; possible D gene TRBD1, 5 bases. This CDR3 spans 14 amino acids. Germline loops: CDR1 SGHNT, CDR2 YENEEA. The V end lost 2 bases, the J end lost 0 bases, and 6 bases lay between the germline ends. The DNA for the CDR3 is TGTGCCAGCAGCTTAACAGGAAGCACAGATACGCAGTATTTT. It specifies CASSLTGSTDTQYF.

The table lists this clone with a few counts. The chain employs TRBV3-1 (or the pseudogene TRBV3-2) and TRBJ2-5; TRBD1 agrees at 8 bases. This CDR3 has 14 amino acids. Germline V gene lookup returns CDR1 LGHDT and CDR2 YNNKEL (reference sequence). V lost 3 bases, J lost 2 bases, and 2 bases stayed unmatched. CDR3 protein: CASSQDRVQETQYF. CDR3 in DNA: TGTGCCAGCAGCCAGGACAGGGTGCAAGAGACCCAGTACTTC.

The rearrangement uses TRBV11-2 and TRBJ1-2; no definite D call. The CDR3 runs to 15 residues. Trimming left V 1 base short and J 0 bases short, with 9 bases between. Germline-derived CDR1 and CDR2 are SGHAT and FQNNGV. CDR3 nucleotide sequence: TGTGCCAGCAGCTTAGGCCCACGGTCTAACTATGGCTACACCTTC. Its translation is CASSLGPRSNYGYTF.

The chain joins TRBV5-1 to TRBJ2-7; 11 bases agree with TRBD2. Germline-derived CDR1 and CDR2 are SGHRS and YFSETQ. With 4 bases clipped from V and 2 bases from J, the junction kept 8 bases outside the gene matches. The CDR3 is 16 amino acids. The CDR3 DNA is TGCGCCAGCAGCCCCGGGGGACTAGCGGCTCCCTACGAGCAGTACTTC. Amino acid sequence: CASSPGGLAAPYEQYF. The variable domain in full, with the rest retrieved from reference TRBV5-1 and TRBJ2-7, is KAGVTQTPRYLIKTRGQQVTLSCSPISGHRSVSWYQQTPGQGLQFLFEYFSETQRNKGNFPGRFSGRQFSNSRSEMNVSTLELGDSALYLCASSPGGLAAPYEQYFGPGTRLTVT.

There are a few counts of this clone. The chain couples TRBV10-3 to TRBJ2-7, with D perhaps matching TRBD1 (5 bases). With 6 bases removed from V and 0 bases from J, the gap between germline ends came to 6 bases. The CDR3 consists of 12 residues. Per the germline V gene, CDR1 is ENHRY and CDR2 is SYGVKD. CDR3 sequence reads: CAISRDSYEQYF. DNA of the CDR3: TGTGCCATCAGCAGGGACTCCTACGAGCAGTACTTC.

The chain carries TRBV5-4 and TRBJ1-2; 10 bases agree with TRBD1. The CDR3 is made up of 15 amino acids. Unmatched junction bases numbered 7, after V lost 4 bases and J lost 4 bases. Germline V gene lookup returns CDR1 SGHNT and CDR2 YYREEE (reference sequence). For the CDR3, the DNA is TGTGCCAGCAGCCAGGGACAGGGGATGTCCTATGGCTACACCTTC. Its translation is CASSQGQGMSYGYTF.

V gene TRBV11-2 combines with J gene TRBJ2-5; 8 nucleotides match TRBD2. This CDR3 spans 14 amino acids. V shed 3 bases, J shed 6 bases, and the junction held 6 bases outside the gene matches. Germline assignment: CDR1 SGHAT and CDR2 FQNNGV. CDR3 coding DNA: TGTGCCAGCAGCTTGAGCGGGAGCTACCAGACCCAGTACTTC. Encoded protein: CASSLSGSYQTQYF.

This rearrangement joins TRBV7-2 to TRBJ2-7, with TRBD2 identical over 8 bases. J lost 6 bases, V lost 1 base, and 11 bases had no gene match. Germline lookup yields CDR1 SGHTA and CDR2 FQGNSA. The CDR3 is 16 amino acids. The CDR3 reads CASSLDTGGPPSEQYF. The CDR3 DNA reads as TGTGCCAGCAGCTTAGATACGGGAGGGCCCCCTAGCGAGCAGTACTTC.

This sequence joins TRBV11-2 and TRBJ2-7, with no clear D. This CDR3 spans 13 amino acids. Germline V gene sequence: CDR1 SGHAT, CDR2 FQNNGV. V gave up 2 bases and J gave up 1 base, with 6 bases separating them. The CDR3 nucleotides read TGTGCCAGCAGCTTACTAAAGTCCTACGAGCAGTACTTC. This sequence encodes CASSLLKSYEQYF.